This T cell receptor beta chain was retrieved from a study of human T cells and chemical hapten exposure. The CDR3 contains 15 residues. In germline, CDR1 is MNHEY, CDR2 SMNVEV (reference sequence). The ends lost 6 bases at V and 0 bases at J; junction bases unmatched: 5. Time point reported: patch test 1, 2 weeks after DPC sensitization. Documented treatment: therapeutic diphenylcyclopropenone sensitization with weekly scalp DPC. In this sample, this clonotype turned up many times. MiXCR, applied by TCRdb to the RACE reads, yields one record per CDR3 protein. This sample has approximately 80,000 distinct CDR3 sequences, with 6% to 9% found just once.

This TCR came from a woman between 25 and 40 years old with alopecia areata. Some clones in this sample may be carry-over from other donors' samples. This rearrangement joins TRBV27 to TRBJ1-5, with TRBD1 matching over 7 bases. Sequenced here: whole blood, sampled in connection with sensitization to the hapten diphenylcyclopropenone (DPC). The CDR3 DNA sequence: TGTGCCAGCAGGCAGGACAGGCTTAGCAATCAGCCCCAGCATTTT. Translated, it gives CASRQDRLSNQPQHF.